Listed below are T cell receptor beta chains from one sample, sequenced in a study of control samples from healthy donors and cancer patients. Measured with immunoSEQ multiplex PCR; TCRdb has only the in-frame clones, and not every one. Of some 120,000 clones listed, roughly 84% are singletons. The sequenced material came from blood. These receptors all stem from a man aged 35 to 55 in good health. Both conserved end residues are part of each CDR3. D genes are given only for firm matches. Some rows have no size entry. The others give once, few or many, or a class for an expanded clone.

j_call,v_call,d_call,clone_size,cdr3_nt,cdr3_aa
TRBJ1-3,TRBV2,NA,NA,TGTGCCAGCAGTGAGATCCGAAGGGTCTCTGGAAACACCATATATTTT,CASSEIRRVSGNTIYF
TRBJ2-6,TRBV7-9,NA,once,TGTGCCAGTAGGGGGACTGGGGCCAACGTCCTGACTTTC,CASRGTGANVLTF
TRBJ2-3,TRBV24-1,NA,NA,TGTGCCACCAGTGATTTAGGAGTTGCGGGTCGATCAGATACGCAGTATTTT,CATSDLGVAGRSDTQYF
TRBJ1-1,TRBV27,NA,NA,TGTGCCAGCAGTTATCTAGGGGGGGCTGAAGCTTTCTTT,CASSYLGGAEAFF
TRBJ1-6,TRBV6-5,TRBD1,NA,TGTGCCAGCAGTAGGACAGGGAACAATTCACCCCTCCACTTT,CASSRTGNNSPLHF
TRBJ2-3,TRBV9,TRBD1,NA,TGTGCCAGCAGGGGGGACAGGCGCACAGATACGCAGTATTTT,CASRGDRRTDTQYF
TRBJ1-6,TRBV19,TRBD1,NA,TGTGCCAGTAGCCAGGGGGGCGGAAATTCACCCCTCCACTTT,CASSQGGGNSPLHF
TRBJ2-5,TRBV5-6,TRBD1,NA,TGTGCCAGCAGCTCGACAGGGGAAGAAGAGACCCAGTACTTC,CASSSTGEEETQYF
TRBJ1-4,TRBV7-9,NA,NA,TGTGCCAGCAGCACAGAGGCGCTGTCTAATGAAAAACTGTTTTTT,CASSTEALSNEKLFF
TRBJ2-2,TRBV5-1,TRBD2,once,TGCGCCAGCAGCTCTAGCGGGGGGTCAGTCGGGGAGCTGTTTTTT,CASSSSGGSVGELFF
TRBJ2-7,TRBV7-8,NA,NA,TGTGCCAGCAGCCCACAGAGGCGAGGGGATGAGCAGTACTTC,CASSPQRRGDEQYF
TRBJ2-1,TRBV3-1/TRBV3-2,NA,NA,TGTGCCAGCAGCCTACCCCGCGGCGCAAGCTCCTACAATGAGCAGTTCTTC,CASSLPRGASSYNEQFF
TRBJ1-3,TRBV19,TRBD1,NA,TGTGCCAGTAGTACAGACAGGGGTTCCGGAAACACCATATATTTT,CASSTDRGSGNTIYF
TRBJ1-2,TRBV24-1,NA,NA,TGTGCCACCAGTGGTGGGGAGAGCTACACCTTC,CATSGGESYTF
TRBJ2-5,TRBV14,TRBD1,NA,TGTGCCAGCAGCCAGTCAGGTCCAGGGACAGCACAAGAGACCCAGTACTTC,CASSQSGPGTAQETQYF
TRBJ1-2,TRBV6-6,TRBD1,NA,TGTGCCAGCAGTCAAGGGGACAGCCCCTATGGCTACACCTTC,CASSQGDSPYGYTF
TRBJ2-1,TRBV12-5,TRBD2,NA,TGTGCTAGTGACTTAGCGGGGAGCTCCTACAATGAGCAGTTCTTC,CASDLAGSSYNEQFF
TRBJ1-1,TRBV18,NA,NA,TGTGCCAGCTCATCGGACGGATGGGGCACTGAAGCTTTCTTT,CASSSDGWGTEAFF
TRBJ2-1,TRBV15,NA,NA,TGTGCCACCAGCAGATCCCCCTCCCGGACCGACAATGAGCAGTTCTTC,CATSRSPSRTDNEQFF
TRBJ2-6,TRBV4-1,NA,NA,TGCGCCAGCAGCCAAGATCGGCAGGGGTCCGGGGCCAACGTCCTGACTTTC,CASSQDRQGSGANVLTF
TRBJ2-1,TRBV30,NA,NA,TGTGCCTGGAGTCGGAACAGGGCCTACAATGAGCAGTTCTTC,CAWSRNRAYNEQFF
TRBJ1-1,TRBV5-1,NA,NA,TGCGCCAGCAGCTTTAGTCAGACCCAGAACACTGAAGCTTTCTTT,CASSFSQTQNTEAFF